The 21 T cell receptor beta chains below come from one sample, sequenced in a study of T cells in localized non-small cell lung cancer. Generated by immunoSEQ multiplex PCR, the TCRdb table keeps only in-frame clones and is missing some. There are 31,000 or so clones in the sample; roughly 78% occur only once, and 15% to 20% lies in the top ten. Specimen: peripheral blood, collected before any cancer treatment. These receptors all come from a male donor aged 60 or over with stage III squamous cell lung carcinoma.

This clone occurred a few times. The CDR3 region is CASRGQGDQPQHF. The CDR3 coding sequence is TGTGCCAGTAGGGGACAGGGGGATCAGCCCCAGCATTTT. This rearrangement joins TRBV19 to TRBJ1-5; TRBD1 agrees at 11 bases. The CDR3 contains 13 residues. J was trimmed by 5 bases and V by 6 bases; bases with no gene match: 0. Germline V gives CDR1 LNHDA, CDR2 SQIVND (reference sequence).

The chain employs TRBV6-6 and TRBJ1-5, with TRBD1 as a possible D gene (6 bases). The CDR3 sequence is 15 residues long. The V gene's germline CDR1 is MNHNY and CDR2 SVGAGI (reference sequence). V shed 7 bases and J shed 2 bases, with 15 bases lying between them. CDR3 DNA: TGTGCCAGCAAATCCGGGGGCTCGGGCAATCAGCCCCAGCATTTT. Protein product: CASKSGGSGNQPQHF.

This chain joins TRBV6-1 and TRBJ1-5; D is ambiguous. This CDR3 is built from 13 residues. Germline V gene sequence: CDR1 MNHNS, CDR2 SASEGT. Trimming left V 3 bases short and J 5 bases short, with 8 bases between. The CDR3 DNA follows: TGTGCCAGCAGTGAGGCTGGGGATCAGCCCCAGCATTTT. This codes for CASSEAGDQPQHF.

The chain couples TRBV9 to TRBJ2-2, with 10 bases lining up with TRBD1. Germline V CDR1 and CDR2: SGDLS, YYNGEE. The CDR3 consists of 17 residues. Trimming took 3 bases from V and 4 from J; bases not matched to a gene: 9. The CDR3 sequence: CASSGVFGDRGTGELFF. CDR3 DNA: TGTGCCAGCAGCGGGGTTTTCGGGGACAGGGGCACCGGGGAGCTGTTTTTT.

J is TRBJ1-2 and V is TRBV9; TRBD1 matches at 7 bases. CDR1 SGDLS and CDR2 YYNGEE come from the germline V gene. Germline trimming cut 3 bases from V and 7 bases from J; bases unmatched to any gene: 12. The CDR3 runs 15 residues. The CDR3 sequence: CASSGRQGPRRGYTF. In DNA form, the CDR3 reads TGTGCCAGCAGCGGTAGACAGGGACCCCGGCGTGGCTACACCTTC. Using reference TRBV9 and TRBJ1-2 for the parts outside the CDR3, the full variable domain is DSGVTQTPKHLITATGQRVTLRCSPRSGDLSVYWYQQSLDQGLQFLIQYYNGEERAKGNILERFSAQQFPDLHSELNLSSLELGDSALYFCASSGRQGPRRGYTFGSGTRLTVV.

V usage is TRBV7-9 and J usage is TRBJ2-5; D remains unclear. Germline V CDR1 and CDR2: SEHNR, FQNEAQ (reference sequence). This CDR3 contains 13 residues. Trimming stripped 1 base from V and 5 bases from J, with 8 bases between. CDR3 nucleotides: TGTGCCAGCAGCTTAGGGCGTTGGGAGACCCAGTACTTC. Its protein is CASSLGRWETQYF.

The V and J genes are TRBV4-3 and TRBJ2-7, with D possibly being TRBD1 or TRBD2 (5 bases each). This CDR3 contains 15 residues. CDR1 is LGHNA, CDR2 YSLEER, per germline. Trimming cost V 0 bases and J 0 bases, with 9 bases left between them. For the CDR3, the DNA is TGCGCCAGCAGCCAAGAAAACGGGGCCTCCTACGAGCAGTACTTC. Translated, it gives CASSQENGASYEQYF.

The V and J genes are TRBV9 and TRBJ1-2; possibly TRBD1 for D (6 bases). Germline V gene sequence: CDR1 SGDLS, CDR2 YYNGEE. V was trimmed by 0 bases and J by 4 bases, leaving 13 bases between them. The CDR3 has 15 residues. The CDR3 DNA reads TGTGCCAGCAGCGTAGCTCGGGGGGGCGCCTATGGCTACACCTTC. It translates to CASSVARGGAYGYTF.

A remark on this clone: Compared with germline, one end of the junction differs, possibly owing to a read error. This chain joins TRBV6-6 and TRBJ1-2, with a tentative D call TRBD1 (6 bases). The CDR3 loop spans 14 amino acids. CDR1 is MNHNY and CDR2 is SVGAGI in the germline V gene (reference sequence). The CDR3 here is CATRSGGAHYGYIF. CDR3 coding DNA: TGTGCCACTCGCAGCGGGGGGGCGCATTATGGCTACATCTTC.

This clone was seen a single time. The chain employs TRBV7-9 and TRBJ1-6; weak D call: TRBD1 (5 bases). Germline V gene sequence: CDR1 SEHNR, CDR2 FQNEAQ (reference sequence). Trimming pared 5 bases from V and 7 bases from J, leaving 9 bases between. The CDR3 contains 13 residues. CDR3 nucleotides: TGTGCCAGCAGCCCAGGGTGGAATTCACCCCTCCACTTT. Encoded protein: CASSPGWNSPLHF. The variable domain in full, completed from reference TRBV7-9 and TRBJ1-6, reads DTGVSQNPRHKITKRGQNVTFRCDPISEHNRLYWYRQTLGQGPEFLTYFQNEAQLEKSRLLSDRFSAERPKGSFSTLEIQRTEQGDSAMYLCASSPGWNSPLHFGNGTRLTVT.

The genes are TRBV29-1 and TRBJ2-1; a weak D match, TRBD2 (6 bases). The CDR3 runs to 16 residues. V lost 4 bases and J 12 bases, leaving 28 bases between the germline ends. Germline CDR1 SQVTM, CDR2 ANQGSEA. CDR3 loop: CSVAGRTGEGLSPQFF. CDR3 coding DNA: TGCAGCGTTGCGGGCAGAACGGGAGAGGGTTTAAGTCCGCAGTTCTTC.

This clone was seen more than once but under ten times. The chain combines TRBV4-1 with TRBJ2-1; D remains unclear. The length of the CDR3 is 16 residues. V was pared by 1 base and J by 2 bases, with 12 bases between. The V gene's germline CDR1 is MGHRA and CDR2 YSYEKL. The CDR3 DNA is TGCGCCAGCAGCCAAGGCCCGCGGAACGCCTACAATGAGCAGTTCTTC. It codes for CASSQGPRNAYNEQFF.

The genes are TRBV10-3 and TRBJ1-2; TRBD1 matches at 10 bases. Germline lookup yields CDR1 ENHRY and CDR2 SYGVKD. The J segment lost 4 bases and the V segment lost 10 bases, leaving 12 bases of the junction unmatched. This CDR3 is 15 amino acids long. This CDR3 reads CATRGGQGKFYGYTF. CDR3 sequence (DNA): TGTGCCACCAGAGGGGGACAGGGGAAATTCTATGGCTACACCTTC.

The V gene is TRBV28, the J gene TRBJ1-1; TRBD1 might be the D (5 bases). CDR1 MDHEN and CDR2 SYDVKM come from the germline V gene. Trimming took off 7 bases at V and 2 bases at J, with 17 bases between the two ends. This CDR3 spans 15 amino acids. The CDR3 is CASMGEVGVNTEAFF. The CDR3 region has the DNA TGTGCCAGCATGGGTGAGGTAGGGGTAAACACTGAAGCTTTCTTT.

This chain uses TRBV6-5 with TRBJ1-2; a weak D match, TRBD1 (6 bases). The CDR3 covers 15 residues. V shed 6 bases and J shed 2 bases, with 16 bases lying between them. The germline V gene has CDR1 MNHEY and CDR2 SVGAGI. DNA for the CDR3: TGTGCCAGCAGCCGTAACGCACAGGGAAACTATGGCTACACCTTC. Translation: CASSRNAQGNYGYTF.

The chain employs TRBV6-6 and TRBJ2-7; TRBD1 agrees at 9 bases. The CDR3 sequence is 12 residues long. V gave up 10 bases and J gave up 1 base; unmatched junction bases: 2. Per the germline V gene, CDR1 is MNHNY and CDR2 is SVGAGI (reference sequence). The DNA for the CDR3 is TGTGCCACCGGGACAGGGTCCTACGAGCAGTACTTC. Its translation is CATGTGSYEQYF.

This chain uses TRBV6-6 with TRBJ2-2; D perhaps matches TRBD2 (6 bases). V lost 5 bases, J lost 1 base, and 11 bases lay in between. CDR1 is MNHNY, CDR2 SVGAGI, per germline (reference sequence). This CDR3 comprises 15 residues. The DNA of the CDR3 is TGTGCCAGCAGTCCCGGGGGACTGAACACCGGGGAGCTGTTTTTT. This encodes CASSPGGLNTGELFF.

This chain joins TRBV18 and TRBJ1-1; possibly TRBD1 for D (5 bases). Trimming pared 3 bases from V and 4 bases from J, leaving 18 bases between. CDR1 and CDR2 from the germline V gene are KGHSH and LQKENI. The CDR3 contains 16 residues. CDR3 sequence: CASSPLVGAGSTEAFF. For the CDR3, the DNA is TGTGCCAGCTCACCGCTTGTCGGGGCCGGAAGCACTGAAGCTTTCTTT.

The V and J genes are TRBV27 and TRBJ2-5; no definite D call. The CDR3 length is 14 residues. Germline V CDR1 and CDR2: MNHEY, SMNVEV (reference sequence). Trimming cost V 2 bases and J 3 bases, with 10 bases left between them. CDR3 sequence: CASSLVQPKETQYF. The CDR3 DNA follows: TGTGCCAGCAGTTTAGTACAGCCAAAAGAGACCCAGTACTTC.

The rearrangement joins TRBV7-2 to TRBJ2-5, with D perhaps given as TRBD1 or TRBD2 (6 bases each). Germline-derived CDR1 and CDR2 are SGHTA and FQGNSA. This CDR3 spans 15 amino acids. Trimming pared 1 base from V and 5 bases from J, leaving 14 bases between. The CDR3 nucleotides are TGTGCCAGCAGCTTAGTCGGGGGCAACGCGGAGACCCAGTACTTC. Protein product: CASSLVGGNAETQYF.

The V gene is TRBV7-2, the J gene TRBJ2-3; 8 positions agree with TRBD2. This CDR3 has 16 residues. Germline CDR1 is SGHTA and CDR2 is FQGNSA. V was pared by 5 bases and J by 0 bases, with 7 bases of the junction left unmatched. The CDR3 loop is CASSHSPSGSTDTQYF. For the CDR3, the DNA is TGTGCCAGCAGCCACAGCCCTAGCGGGAGCACAGATACGCAGTATTTT.